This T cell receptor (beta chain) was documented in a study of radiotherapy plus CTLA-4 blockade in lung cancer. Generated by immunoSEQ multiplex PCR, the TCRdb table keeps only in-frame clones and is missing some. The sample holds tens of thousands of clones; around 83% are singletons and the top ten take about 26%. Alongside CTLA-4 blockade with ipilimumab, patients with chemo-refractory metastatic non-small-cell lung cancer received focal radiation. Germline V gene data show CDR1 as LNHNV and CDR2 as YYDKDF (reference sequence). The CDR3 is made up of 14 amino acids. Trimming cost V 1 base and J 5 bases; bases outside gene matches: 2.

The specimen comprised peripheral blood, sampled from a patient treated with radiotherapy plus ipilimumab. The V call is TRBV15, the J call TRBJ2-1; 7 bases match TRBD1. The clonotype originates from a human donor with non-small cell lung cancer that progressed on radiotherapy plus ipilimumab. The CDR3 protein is CATSRGDSNNEQFF. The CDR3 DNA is TGTGCCACCAGCAGAGGGGACAGCAACAATGAGCAGTTCTTC.